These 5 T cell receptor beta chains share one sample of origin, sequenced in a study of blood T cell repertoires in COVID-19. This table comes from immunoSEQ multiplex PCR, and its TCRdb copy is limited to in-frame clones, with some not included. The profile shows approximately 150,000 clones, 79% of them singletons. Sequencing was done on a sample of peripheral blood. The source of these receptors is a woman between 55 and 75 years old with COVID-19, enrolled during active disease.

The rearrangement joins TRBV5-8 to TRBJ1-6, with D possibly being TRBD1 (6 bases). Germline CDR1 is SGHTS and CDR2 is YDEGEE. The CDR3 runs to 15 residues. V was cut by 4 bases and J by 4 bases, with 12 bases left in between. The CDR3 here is CASSEGTPYNSPLHF. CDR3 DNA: TGTGCCAGCAGCGAAGGGACACCGTATAATTCACCCCTCCACTTT.

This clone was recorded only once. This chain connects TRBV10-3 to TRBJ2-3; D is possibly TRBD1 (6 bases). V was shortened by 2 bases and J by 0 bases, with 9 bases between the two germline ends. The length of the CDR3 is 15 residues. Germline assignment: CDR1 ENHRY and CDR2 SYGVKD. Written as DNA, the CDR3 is TGTGCCATCAGTGAGGGGGGCGGTAGCACAGATACGCAGTATTTT. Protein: CAISEGGGSTDTQYF.

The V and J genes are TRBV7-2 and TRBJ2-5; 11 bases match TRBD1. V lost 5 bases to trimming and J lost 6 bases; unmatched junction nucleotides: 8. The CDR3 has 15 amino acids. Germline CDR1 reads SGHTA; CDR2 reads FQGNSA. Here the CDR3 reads CASSPGQGASKTQYF. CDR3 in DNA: TGTGCCAGCAGCCCAGGACAGGGGGCTTCAAAGACCCAGTACTTC.

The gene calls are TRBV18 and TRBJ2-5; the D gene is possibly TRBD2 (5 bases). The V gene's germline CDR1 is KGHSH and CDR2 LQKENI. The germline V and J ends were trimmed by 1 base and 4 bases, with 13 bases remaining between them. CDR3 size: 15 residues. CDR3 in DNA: TGTGCCAGCTCACCACAAGGGCGGGCTGGAGAGACCCAGTACTTC. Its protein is CASSPQGRAGETQYF.

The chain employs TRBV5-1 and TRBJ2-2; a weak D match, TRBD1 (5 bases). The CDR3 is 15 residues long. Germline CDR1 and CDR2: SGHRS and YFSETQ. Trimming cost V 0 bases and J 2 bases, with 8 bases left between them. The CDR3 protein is CASSLGQLNTGELFF. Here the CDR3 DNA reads TGCGCCAGCAGCTTGGGACAGCTAAACACCGGGGAGCTGTTTTTT.